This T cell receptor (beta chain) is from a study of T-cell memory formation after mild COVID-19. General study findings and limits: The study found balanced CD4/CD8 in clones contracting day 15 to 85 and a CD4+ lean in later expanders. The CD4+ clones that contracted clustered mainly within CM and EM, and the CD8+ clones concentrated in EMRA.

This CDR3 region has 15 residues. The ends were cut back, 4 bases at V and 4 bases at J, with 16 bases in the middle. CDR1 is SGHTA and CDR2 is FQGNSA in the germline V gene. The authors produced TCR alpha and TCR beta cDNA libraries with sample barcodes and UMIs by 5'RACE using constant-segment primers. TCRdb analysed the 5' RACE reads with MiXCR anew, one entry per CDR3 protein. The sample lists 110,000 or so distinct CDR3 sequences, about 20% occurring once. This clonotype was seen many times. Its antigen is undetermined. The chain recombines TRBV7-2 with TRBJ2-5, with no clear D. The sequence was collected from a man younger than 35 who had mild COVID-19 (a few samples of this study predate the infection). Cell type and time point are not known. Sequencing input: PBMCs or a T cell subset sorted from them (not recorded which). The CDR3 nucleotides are TGTGCCAGCAGCTCCTATTTCGGCTGGAGAGAGACCCAGTACTTC. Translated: CASSSYFGWRETQYF.